This passage covers 26 T cell receptor beta chains from one sample sequenced in a study of monozygotic twins with cystic fibrosis. Method: immunoSEQ multiplex PCR; TCRdb's copy keeps in-frame clones and lacks some. The repertoire includes about 20,000 clones, roughly 89% of them detected once, and roughly 1.3% sits in the top ten. The sample was blood. The receptors were sampled from a woman in her twenties or thirties with cystic fibrosis.

This clone was observed once. V usage is TRBV5-1 and J usage is TRBJ2-1, with D possibly TRBD2 on 6 matching bases. Germline lookup yields CDR1 SGHRS and CDR2 YFSETQ. Trimming left V 6 bases short and J 0 bases short, with 19 bases between. The CDR3 covers 17 residues. CDR3 loop: CASTPRRELSSYNEQFF. The CDR3 nucleotides are TGCGCCAGCACCCCCCGGAGGGAACTAAGCTCCTACAATGAGCAGTTCTTC. Full variable domain (outside the CDR3, taken from reference TRBV5-1 and TRBJ2-1): KAGVTQTPRYLIKTRGQQVTLSCSPISGHRSVSWYQQTPGQGLQFLFEYFSETQRNKGNFPGRFSGRQFSNSRSEMNVSTLELGDSALYLCASTPRRELSSYNEQFFGPGTRLTVL.

The V gene is TRBV5-5, the J gene TRBJ1-5, with D uncertain. This CDR3 is 15 amino acids long. Germline CDR1 is SGHKS and CDR2 is YYEKEE (reference sequence). V lost 0 bases, J lost 0 bases, and 7 bases lay in between. CDR3 in DNA: TGTGCCAGCAGCTTGGGACTTTATAGCAATCAGCCCCAGCATTTT. Protein product: CASSLGLYSNQPQHF. The whole variable domain, filled in from reference TRBV5-5 and TRBJ1-5, reads DAGVTQSPTHLIKTRGQQVTLRCSPISGHKSVSWYQQVLGQGPQFIFQYYEKEERGRGNFPDRFSARQFPNYSSELNVNALLLGDSALYLCASSLGLYSNQPQHFGDGTRLSIL.

J is TRBJ1-2 and V is TRBV7-9; no reliable D call. The CDR3 covers 12 residues. From germline, CDR1 is SEHNR and CDR2 FQNEAQ (reference sequence). Trimming took off 2 bases at V and 4 bases at J, with 5 bases between the two ends. The DNA for the CDR3 is TGTGCCAGCAGCTTAAATGGCTATGGCTACACCTTC. Its translation: CASSLNGYGYTF.

The V call is TRBV10-3, the J call TRBJ1-1, with D possibly matching TRBD1 (5 bases). Germline V gene sequence: CDR1 ENHRY, CDR2 SYGVKD. CDR3 size: 14 residues. V gave up 1 base and J gave up 8 bases, with 14 bases separating them. DNA for the CDR3: TGTGCCATCAGTGAGTACCGGACACCCGGGGAAGCTTTCTTT. It yields the protein CAISEYRTPGEAFF.

The rearrangement links TRBV5-1 to TRBJ1-1; D remains ambiguous. Trimming left V 6 bases short and J 1 base short, with 13 bases between. The CDR3 totals 14 residues. Germline V gene sequence: CDR1 SGHRS, CDR2 YFSETQ. The CDR3, as DNA: TGCGCCAGCACCGAGGGCGATCCGAACACTGAAGCTTTCTTT. It translates to CASTEGDPNTEAFF.

The J gene is TRBJ1-2, the V gene TRBV2, with TRBD1 matching over 10 bases. J gave up 5 bases and V 6 bases, and 9 bases lay outside the gene matches. The CDR3 contains 15 residues. Germline V gene sequence: CDR1 SNHLY, CDR2 FYNNEI. In DNA form, the CDR3 reads TGTGCCAGCAGCGAATACGGGACAGGGGATTATGGCTACACCTTC. Translated, it gives CASSEYGTGDYGYTF.

The chain recombines TRBV7-8 with TRBJ1-1; TRBD1 agrees at 7 bases. The length of the CDR3 is 14 residues. Germline V gives CDR1 SGHVS, CDR2 FQNEAQ. V lost 5 bases to trimming and J lost 5 bases; unmatched junction nucleotides: 8. CDR3 nucleotides: TGTGCCAGCAGCCGACAGGGAAGGGGGACTGAAGCTTTCTTT. Translated: CASSRQGRGTEAFF.

The gene calls are TRBV4-1 and TRBJ1-1; D not certain. Germline lookup yields CDR1 MGHRA and CDR2 YSYEKL. CDR3 size: 15 residues. The V and J ends lost 0 bases and 1 base respectively, with 9 bases between them. CDR3 amino acids: CASSQEAGTNTEAFF. The CDR3 DNA follows: TGCGCCAGCAGCCAAGAAGCGGGCACGAACACTGAAGCTTTCTTT.

The sample holds one count of this clone. The genes are TRBV5-4 and TRBJ2-3; tentative D call: TRBD1 (6 bases). Per germline, CDR1 SGHNT and CDR2 YYREEE (reference sequence). This CDR3 contains 15 residues. The ends were cut back, 7 bases at V and 2 bases at J, with 17 bases in the middle. CDR3 sequence reads: CASLRGGSLTDTQYF. As DNA, the CDR3 is TGTGCCAGCCTTCGAGGGGGATCACTCACAGATACGCAGTATTTT.

This sequence joins TRBV11-2 and TRBJ1-2; 7 bases are shared with TRBD1. Germline CDR1 is SGHAT and CDR2 is FQNNGV. The CDR3 length is 15 residues. V shed 5 bases, J shed 2 bases, and the junction held 8 bases outside the gene matches. The CDR3 sequence is CASSRPTGYNYGYTF. The CDR3 nucleotides read TGTGCCAGCAGCCGCCCGACAGGGTACAACTATGGCTACACCTTC. Variable domain in full (rest from reference TRBV11-2 and TRBJ1-2): EAGVAQSPRYKIIEKRQSVAFWCNPISGHATLYWYQQILGQGPKLLIQFQNNGVVDDSQLPKDRFSAERLKGVDSTLKIQPAKLEDSAVYLCASSRPTGYNYGYTFGSGTRLTVV.

The rearrangement joins TRBV12-5 to TRBJ2-3; no definite D call. From germline, CDR1 is LGHNT and CDR2 FRNRAP. V was shortened by 2 bases and J by 5 bases, with 14 bases between the two germline ends. The CDR3 spans 15 residues. The CDR3 loop reads CASGLSGLLKDTQYF. CDR3 nucleotide sequence: TGTGCTAGTGGTTTGAGTGGTTTGCTAAAAGATACGCAGTATTTT.

This sequence joins TRBV28 and TRBJ1-1; D not certain. The CDR3 length is 12 residues. In germline, CDR1 is MDHEN, CDR2 SYDVKM. V was shortened by 8 bases and J by 7 bases, with 14 bases between the two germline ends. CDR3: CASLEYSYEAFF. CDR3 coding DNA: TGTGCCAGCCTAGAGTATTCTTATGAAGCTTTCTTT.

The chain links TRBV2 to TRBJ1-2; D is uncertain. The germline V gene has CDR1 SNHLY and CDR2 FYNNEI. The CDR3 loop spans 12 amino acids. V was cut by 11 bases and J by 8 bases, with 18 bases left in between. This chain's CDR3 is CAGSRASGGYTF. The DNA of the CDR3 is TGTGCCGGGTCGAGGGCGTCGGGCGGCTACACCTTC.

J is TRBJ1-1 and V is TRBV2; D gene unclear. This CDR3 is 13 amino acids long. Per the germline V gene, CDR1 is SNHLY and CDR2 is FYNNEI. V lost 3 bases, J lost 0 bases, and 5 bases lay in between. DNA of the CDR3: TGTGCCAGCAGTGATGATCTGAACACTGAAGCTTTCTTT. Translating gives CASSDDLNTEAFF.

The gene calls are TRBV5-1 and TRBJ1-4; TRBD1 matches 9 bases. This CDR3 comprises 15 residues. With V trimmed by 6 bases and J by 4 bases, 7 bases remained unmatched. Germline assignment: CDR1 SGHRS and CDR2 YFSETQ. The CDR3 region has the DNA TGCGCCAGCACGACAGGGGGAGTTTATAATGAAAAACTGTTTTTT. Protein product: CASTTGGVYNEKLFF.

This clone was seen a single time. CDR3 bases: TGTGCCAGCGGCTTAGGGACACTGACCTACGAGCAGTACTTC. Amino acid sequence: CASGLGTLTYEQYF. The chain carries TRBV28 and TRBJ2-7, with a weak D call TRBD1 (6 bases). The germline V and J ends were trimmed by 8 bases and 2 bases, with 16 bases remaining between them. The length of the CDR3 is 14 residues. Germline CDR1 MDHEN, CDR2 SYDVKM.

The V and J genes are TRBV28 and TRBJ1-1; no reliable D call. CDR1 is MDHEN, CDR2 SYDVKM, per germline. This CDR3 region has 11 residues. The germline V and J ends were trimmed by 7 bases and 2 bases, with 5 bases remaining between them. The CDR3 sequence: CASKINTEAFF. The CDR3 DNA follows: TGTGCCAGCAAAATCAACACTGAAGCTTTCTTT.

This chain connects TRBV21-1 to TRBJ1-4. TRBV21-1 is a pseudogene segment. The CDR3 is made up of 17 amino acids. The CDR3 spells CASTRPDGAEINEKLFF. CDR3 in DNA: TGTGCCAGCACCCGACCCGACGGGGCAGAAATCAATGAAAAACTGTTTTTT.

This clone was seen a single time. The rearrangement links TRBV5-6 to TRBJ2-2, with D possibly being TRBD1 or TRBD2 (5 bases each). Trimming left V 4 bases short and J 6 bases short, with 16 bases between. The germline CDR1 and CDR2 sequences are SGHDT and YYEEEE. This CDR3 contains 15 residues. For the CDR3, the DNA is TGTGCCAGCAGCCACGACGTGGGGCGGGCCGGGGAGCTGTTTTTT. As protein: CASSHDVGRAGELFF.

This clone has a handful of counts. The rearrangement uses TRBV7-6 and TRBJ1-2, with a tentative D call TRBD1 (6 bases). V lost 5 bases and J lost 3, with 19 bases in between. The CDR3 extends over 16 amino acids. The germline V gene has CDR1 SGHVS and CDR2 FNYEAQ. The CDR3 protein is CASSPTVGGIYYGYTF. CDR3 DNA sequence: TGTGCCAGCAGCCCTACCGTAGGGGGTATCTACTATGGCTACACCTTC.

This clone was recorded only once. CDR3 amino acids: CASTQDRVPGYTF. The CDR3 DNA is TGTGCCAGTACCCAAGACAGGGTCCCTGGCTACACCTTC. This chain joins TRBV19 and TRBJ1-2; 7 nucleotides agree with TRBD1. J was trimmed by 7 bases and V by 7 bases; bases with no gene match: 9. Looked up from germline, CDR1 is LNHDA and CDR2 is SQIVND (reference sequence). The CDR3 has 13 amino acids.

This clone has more than one count but fewer than ten. This chain joins TRBV6-1 and TRBJ2-2; perhaps TRBD1 as D (5 bases). V lost 6 bases to trimming and J lost 4 bases, with 12 bases between them. This CDR3 comprises 14 residues. From germline, CDR1 is MNHNS and CDR2 SASEGT. CDR3: CASRQGMGTGELFF. The DNA for the CDR3 is TGTGCCAGCAGGCAGGGTATGGGCACCGGGGAGCTGTTTTTT.

In this sample, this clone turned up a few times. The chain links TRBV25-1 to TRBJ1-2; D remains ambiguous. Trimming removed 3 bases at V and 3 bases at J, with 11 bases between. The germline CDR1 and CDR2 sequences are MGHDK and SYGVNS. The CDR3 has 14 residues. CDR3: CASSDRGLHYGYTF. CDR3 bases: TGTGCCAGCAGTGACAGAGGCCTTCACTATGGCTACACCTTC.

J is TRBJ1-5 and V is TRBV4-1, with 7 bases identical to TRBD1. Germline V gives CDR1 MGHRA, CDR2 YSYEKL. With 5 bases clipped from V and 0 bases from J, the junction kept 16 bases outside the gene matches. CDR3 length: 19 amino acids. CDR3 coding DNA: TGCGCCAGCAGCGAAACCTTCCGAACAGGGGTTTATAGCAATCAGCCCCAGCATTTT. Its protein is CASSETFRTGVYSNQPQHF.

This sequence joins TRBV7-2 and TRBJ2-5; 10 positions agree with TRBD1. J was trimmed by 4 bases and V by 0 bases; bases with no gene match: 5. The CDR3 is made up of 16 amino acids. Germline V gives CDR1 SGHTA, CDR2 FQGNSA. The CDR3 sequence is CASSLAGGQGRETQYF. DNA for the CDR3: TGTGCCAGCAGCTTAGCGGGGGGACAGGGGAGAGAGACCCAGTACTTC.

The chain has TRBV6-5 and TRBJ1-4; D not certain. V was cut by 10 bases and J by 7 bases, with 16 bases left in between. The CDR3 sequence is 13 residues long. Per germline, CDR1 MNHEY and CDR2 SVGAGI. This CDR3 reads CATRGIGSEKLFF. CDR3 nucleotides: TGTGCCACCCGAGGGATAGGGAGTGAAAAACTGTTTTTT.